Listed below are T cell receptor beta chains from one sample, sequenced in a study of graft-versus-host responses after intestinal transplantation. These TCRs' antigens remain unknown. Only in-frame clones appear in the TCRdb table, and some are missing; sequencing was by immunoSEQ multiplex PCR. Among tens of thousands of clones listed, around nine tenths were seen once. The sample in question was unstimulated CD8+ T cells sorted from spleen or lymph node cells, obtained before intestinal transplant. Receptors originate from a human donor who received an intestinal transplant. Each CDR3 is given with its conserved first and last residue. Fields, in order: V gene, J gene, clone size, D gene, CDR3 DNA, CDR3 protein. A D gene is named only where the DNA matches it firmly. Not every row has a clone size; where given, it reads once, few, many or a size class.

V gene: TRBV27; J gene: TRBJ2-5; clone size: NA; D gene: NA; CDR3 DNA: TGTGCCAGCAGTTTAATCGGCGGGTCAGAGACCCAGTACTTC; CDR3 protein: CASSLIGGSETQYF
V gene: TRBV27; J gene: TRBJ2-7; clone size: NA; D gene: NA; CDR3 DNA: TGTGCCAGCAGTTTTTTCGCGGGACAGTTCTACGAGCAGTACTTC; CDR3 protein: CASSFFAGQFYEQYF
V gene: TRBV4-1; J gene: TRBJ1-1; clone size: NA; D gene: NA; CDR3 DNA: TGCGCCAGCAGCCAAGATACGGGGGCACCTAACACTGAAGCTTTCTTT; CDR3 protein: CASSQDTGAPNTEAFF
V gene: TRBV9; J gene: TRBJ2-5; clone size: NA; D gene: NA; CDR3 DNA: TGTGCCAGCAGCGCCTCGGGATGGACAGCCGAAGAAGAGACCCAGTACTTC; CDR3 protein: CASSASGWTAEEETQYF
V gene: TRBV29-1; J gene: TRBJ2-1; clone size: NA; D gene: TRBD2; CDR3 DNA: TGCAGCGTTGGTCTAGCGGGAGCTCATGAGCAGTTCTTC; CDR3 protein: CSVGLAGAHEQFF
V gene: TRBV25-1; J gene: TRBJ2-7; clone size: NA; D gene: NA; CDR3 DNA: TGTGCCAGCAGTGGCGGGTTCCCCTACGAGCAGTACTTC; CDR3 protein: CASSGGFPYEQYF
V gene: TRBV4-1; J gene: TRBJ2-3; clone size: NA; D gene: TRBD2; CDR3 DNA: TGCGCCAGCAGCCAAGATCCAGCGGGGGTCACAGATACGCAGTATTTT; CDR3 protein: CASSQDPAGVTDTQYF
V gene: TRBV9; J gene: TRBJ2-7; clone size: NA; D gene: NA; CDR3 DNA: TGTGCCAGCAGCGTAGGAGGGGACGCAACCTACGAGCAGTACTTC; CDR3 protein: CASSVGGDATYEQYF
V gene: TRBV11-2; J gene: TRBJ1-2; clone size: NA; D gene: TRBD1; CDR3 DNA: TGTGCCAGCAGCTTAGGCGGGACAGGGTACGGCTACACCTTC; CDR3 protein: CASSLGGTGYGYTF
V gene: TRBV19; J gene: TRBJ1-6; clone size: NA; D gene: NA; CDR3 DNA: TGTGCCAGTAGGCCTGAAAGCTCCTATAATTCACCCCTCCACTTT; CDR3 protein: CASRPESSYNSPLHF
V gene: TRBV11-2; J gene: TRBJ2-5; clone size: NA; D gene: NA; CDR3 DNA: TGTGCCAGCAGCTTAATCTGGGGGGAGACCCAGTACTTC; CDR3 protein: CASSLIWGETQYF
V gene: TRBV6-5; J gene: TRBJ2-7; clone size: NA; D gene: NA; CDR3 DNA: TGTGCCAGCAGTTTGGGTGCCGGCTCGTACGAGCAGTACTTC; CDR3 protein: CASSLGAGSYEQYF
V gene: TRBV19; J gene: TRBJ1-4; clone size: NA; D gene: NA; CDR3 DNA: TGTGCCAGTAGTGTAGTTTCAACTAATGAAAAACTGTTTTTT; CDR3 protein: CASSVVSTNEKLFF
V gene: TRBV7-3; J gene: TRBJ2-1; clone size: few; D gene: TRBD1; CDR3 DNA: TGTGCCAGCAGCTTGTCACAGGGGGACTACAATGAGCAGTTCTTC; CDR3 protein: CASSLSQGDYNEQFF
V gene: TRBV4-1; J gene: TRBJ1-6; clone size: NA; D gene: TRBD1; CDR3 DNA: TGCGCCAGCAGCCAAGTGCAGGGACAGGTTGGGAATTCACCCCTCCACTTT; CDR3 protein: CASSQVQGQVGNSPLHF
V gene: TRBV6-1; J gene: TRBJ1-1; clone size: NA; D gene: NA; CDR3 DNA: TGTGCCAGCAGGGAGGGCAGGGGATGGAACACTGAAGCTTTCTTT; CDR3 protein: CASREGRGWNTEAFF
V gene: TRBV2; J gene: TRBJ1-1; clone size: NA; D gene: NA; CDR3 DNA: TGTGCCAGCCCTGGGGGCACTGAAGCTTTCTTT; CDR3 protein: CASPGGTEAFF
V gene: TRBV10-3; J gene: TRBJ2-7; clone size: NA; D gene: NA; CDR3 DNA: TGTGCCATCAGTGAGGTGGGCAGATCCTACGAGCAGTACTTC; CDR3 protein: CAISEVGRSYEQYF
V gene: TRBV10-2; J gene: TRBJ1-1; clone size: NA; D gene: TRBD1; CDR3 DNA: TGCGCCAGCAGTGATACAGGGGTCACTGAAGCTTTCTTT; CDR3 protein: CASSDTGVTEAFF
V gene: TRBV14; J gene: TRBJ2-3; clone size: NA; D gene: TRBD1; CDR3 DNA: TGTGCCAGCAGCCATCACGGACAGGGACTGGAGAAAGATACGCAGTATTTT; CDR3 protein: CASSHHGQGLEKDTQYF